The source of this TCR beta chain is a study of T cells expressing NK-cell markers. Each CDR3 protein gets one entry in TCRdb, which reprocessed the 5' RACE reads and gives no DNA. This sample's clone table lists roughly 150,000 distinct CDR3 sequences. The CDR3 is made up of 16 amino acids. CDR1 is SGHRS, CDR2 YFSETQ, per germline. The receptor's source is a woman between 18 and 69 years old in good health. The source material was blood T cells: a sorted CD56 or NKG2C T cell subset, CD4+ or CD8+ T cells, or bulk PBMC T cells (not recorded which). The rearrangement links TRBV5-1 to TRBJ2-2; the TCRdb D gene call, TRBD2, has no DNA to confirm it. Here the CDR3 reads CASSLGQGVDTGELFF.